These 28 T cell receptor beta chains share one sample of origin, sequenced in a study of cytomegalovirus exposure and HLA in healthy donors. 60 Vbeta and 13 Jbeta primers were used in PCR. Repertoires were generated with immunoSEQ multiplex PCR, while TCRdb's copy carries only in-frame clones and drops some. This table has about 140,000 clones, more than 75% appearing once. The sequenced material came from PBMCs. The receptors come from a man aged 45-65 years in good health and CMV-seronegative.

The chain has TRBV2 and TRBJ2-5; 7 bases are shared with TRBD1. CDR3 length equals 14 residues. The V gene end was trimmed by 0 bases and the J gene end by 7 bases; junction bases not matched to a gene: 5. Germline V gene lookup returns CDR1 SNHLY and CDR2 FYNNEI. DNA for the CDR3: TGTGCCAGCAGTGAAGCTAGAGGGGGCGGGACCCAGTACTTC. Residues: CASSEARGGGTQYF. Drawing the rest from reference TRBV2 and TRBJ2-5, the complete variable domain is EPEVTQTPSHQVTQMGQEVILRCVPISNHLYFYWYRQILGQKVEFLVSFYNNEISEKSEIFDDQFSVERPDGSNFTLKIRSTKLEDSAMYFCASSEARGGGTQYFGPGTRLLVL.

In its sample, this clone was seen once. The chain is built from TRBV11-3 and TRBJ2-7; D gene ambiguous. CDR1 and CDR2 from the germline V gene are SGHNT and YENEEA. Trimming cost V 5 bases and J 1 base, with 15 bases left between them. The CDR3 consists of 15 residues. The CDR3 DNA reads as TGTGCCAGCAGCCCCCCCCTTCTAGTATCCTACGAGCAGTACTTC. Translation gives CASSPPLLVSYEQYF.

The chain uses TRBV6-6 and TRBJ2-2; 7 nucleotides agree with TRBD1. This CDR3 spans 15 amino acids. Germline V gene data show CDR1 as MNHNY and CDR2 as SVGAGI (reference sequence). The V segment lost 6 bases and the J segment 5 bases; nucleotides outside the gene matches: 9. CDR3: CASRDRDRGTGELFF. The DNA of the CDR3 is TGTGCCAGCAGGGACCGGGACAGAGGAACCGGGGAGCTGTTTTTT.

The chain has TRBV2 and TRBJ1-2; D possibly corresponds to TRBD1 (5 bases). V gave up 7 bases and J gave up 7 bases, with 19 bases separating them. From germline, CDR1 is SNHLY and CDR2 FYNNEI. The CDR3 consists of 14 residues. CDR3 nucleotides: TGTGCCAGCATGGGGGATCAGGAGGGGAGTGGCTACACCTTC. It codes for CASMGDQEGSGYTF.

The CDR3: CASSQEAGGGETQYF. The CDR3 bases are TGTGCCAGCAGCCAAGAGGCGGGAGGGGGAGAGACCCAGTACTTC. The chain couples TRBV4-2 to TRBJ2-5, with 9 bases identical to TRBD2. Germline V lookup: CDR1 LGHNA, CDR2 YNFKEQ. V lost 0 bases, J lost 4 bases, and 3 bases stayed unmatched. The CDR3 contains 15 residues.

The rearrangement links TRBV5-8 to TRBJ1-4; no clear D. Trimming stripped 6 bases from V and 2 bases from J, with 8 bases between. CDR3 size: 13 residues. In germline, CDR1 is SGHTS, CDR2 YDEGEE. CDR3 amino acids: CASMSTTNEKLFF. The CDR3 DNA reads TGTGCCAGCATGAGCACTACTAATGAAAAACTGTTTTTT.

This chain connects TRBV7-6 to TRBJ2-5; possibly TRBD2 for D (6 bases). The V and J ends lost 4 bases and 2 bases respectively, with 14 bases between them. The CDR3 spans 15 residues. Germline CDR1 SGHVS, CDR2 FNYEAQ. CDR3 residues: CASSSTRRDQETQYF. The CDR3 region has the DNA TGTGCCAGCAGCTCAACTAGGCGGGATCAAGAGACCCAGTACTTC.

V and J are TRBV28 and TRBJ1-5; D is undetermined. Trimming stripped 5 bases from V and 1 base from J, with 9 bases between. The CDR3 contains 14 residues. The germline V gene has CDR1 MDHEN and CDR2 SYDVKM. CDR3 coding DNA: TGTGCCAGCAGTGCCAGTAGCAGCAATCAGCCCCAGCATTTT. It translates to CASSASSSNQPQHF.

The genes are TRBV7-9 and TRBJ2-3; D possibly corresponds to TRBD1 (5 bases). This CDR3 is 13 amino acids long. The V end was cut by 2 bases, the J end by 4 bases, with 7 bases between. CDR1 and CDR2 from the germline V gene are SEHNR and FQNEAQ (reference sequence). CDR3 protein: CASSLWGADTQYF. The CDR3, as DNA: TGTGCCAGCAGCTTATGGGGCGCAGATACGCAGTATTTT.

The V and J genes are TRBV4-1 and TRBJ1-1; D remains ambiguous. This CDR3 region has 16 residues. Per the germline V gene, CDR1 is MGHRA and CDR2 is YSYEKL. Trimming stripped 0 bases from V and 5 bases from J, with 16 bases between. The CDR3 DNA follows: TGCGCCAGCAGCCAAGATCTGGTGGCGGTTCGGACTGAAGCTTTCTTT. It specifies CASSQDLVAVRTEAFF.

The chain links TRBV6-5 to TRBJ1-2, with TRBD1 matching 9 bases. V lost 6 bases, J lost 8 bases, and 7 bases stayed unmatched. CDR1 is MNHEY and CDR2 is SVGAGI in the germline V gene. This CDR3 has 13 residues. CDR3 nucleotides: TGTGCCAGCAGATTACAGGGGGCTGGGGGCTACACCTTC. Translated: CASRLQGAGGYTF.

The genes are TRBV6-1 and TRBJ2-3; 11 bases are shared with TRBD2. CDR1 MNHNS and CDR2 SASEGT come from the germline V gene. The V and J ends lost 8 bases and 4 bases, in that order; junction bases with no gene match: 8. The CDR3 has 15 amino acids. CDR3 sequence reads: CASVIAGGPSDTQYF. DNA for the CDR3: TGTGCCAGCGTAATAGCGGGGGGGCCCTCAGATACGCAGTATTTT.

This sequence joins TRBV5-1 and TRBJ1-6; 7 bases agree with TRBD1. CDR1 is SGHRS, CDR2 YFSETQ, per germline. V was clipped by 0 bases and J by 5 bases; unmatched bases: 5. This CDR3 has 16 amino acids. CDR3 nucleotide sequence: TGCGCCAGCAGCTTGGATGTAGGGGGCAATAATTCACCCCTCCACTTT. Translating gives CASSLDVGGNNSPLHF.

The V call is TRBV2, the J call TRBJ1-5; D gene ambiguous. The CDR3 extends over 14 amino acids. Per the germline V gene, CDR1 is SNHLY and CDR2 is FYNNEI. The germline V and J ends were trimmed by 1 base and 9 bases, with 13 bases remaining between them. CDR3 bases: TGTGCCAGCAGTGAAGGGGAGGGAAGAGGGCCCCAGCATTTT. It yields the protein CASSEGEGRGPQHF.

This chain connects TRBV28 to TRBJ2-1; weak D call: TRBD2 (7 bases). Trimming stripped 4 bases from V and 9 bases from J, with 25 bases between. Germline CDR1 is MDHEN and CDR2 is SYDVKM. CDR3 length: 17 amino acids. This CDR3 reads CASSSPLRAGADGEQFF. As DNA, the CDR3 is TGTGCCAGCAGTTCTCCGTTGAGGGCGGGGGCCGATGGTGAGCAGTTCTTC.

J is TRBJ1-5 and V is TRBV2; weak D call: TRBD1 (6 bases). The CDR3 length is 15 residues. Deletions cut 6 bases from V and 1 base from J, with 13 bases between. Germline CDR1 and CDR2: SNHLY and FYNNEI. The CDR3 bases are TGTGCCAGCAGGACCAGGGGTGAAAGCAATCAGCCCCAGCATTTT. Encoded protein: CASRTRGESNQPQHF.

This rearrangement joins TRBV5-4 to TRBJ1-2; 7 nucleotides line up with TRBD1. The V gene's germline CDR1 is SGHNT and CDR2 YYREEE (reference sequence). Germline trimming cut 0 bases from V and 7 bases from J; bases unmatched to any gene: 6. There are 14 residues in the CDR3. The CDR3 loop is CASSLAGGGGGYTF. CDR3 nucleotide sequence: TGTGCCAGCAGCTTGGCCGGAGGGGGCGGTGGCTACACCTTC.

J is TRBJ1-5 and V is TRBV5-6; TRBD1 matches 8 bases. The junction had 2 bases not matched to a gene; V was cut back by 0 bases and J by 3 bases. This CDR3 comprises 15 residues. The germline V gene has CDR1 SGHDT and CDR2 YYEEEE. As DNA, the CDR3 is TGTGCCAGCAGCTTGGAACAGGGGGACAATCAGCCCCAGCATTTT. Protein sequence: CASSLEQGDNQPQHF. Supplemented by reference TRBV5-6 and TRBJ1-5, the full variable domain reads DAGVTQSPTHLIKTRGQQVTLRCSPKSGHDTVSWYQQALGQGPQFIFQYYEEEERQRGNFPDRFSGHQFPNYSSELNVNALLLGDSALYLCASSLEQGDNQPQHFGDGTRLSIL.

V is TRBV25-1 and J is TRBJ2-1, with 10 positions matching TRBD2. The CDR3 extends over 17 amino acids. V was clipped by 3 bases and J by 1 base; unmatched bases: 6. Looked up from germline, CDR1 is MGHDK and CDR2 is SYGVNS. This CDR3 is CASSDSSGSGSYNEQFF. The CDR3 nucleotides read TGTGCCAGCAGTGATTCTAGCGGGAGTGGTTCCTACAATGAGCAGTTCTTC.

This clone was seen more than once but under ten times. The V and J genes are TRBV27 and TRBJ1-5, with 8 bases identical to TRBD1. J was trimmed by 5 bases and V by 4 bases; bases with no gene match: 16. CDR1 and CDR2 (germline): MNHEY, SMNVEV (reference sequence). The CDR3 has 18 amino acids. The CDR3 spells CASSSHRQGSTMDQPQHF. CDR3 nucleotides: TGTGCCAGCAGTTCCCACCGACAGGGGTCCACGATGGATCAGCCCCAGCATTTT.

The chain employs TRBV12-5 and TRBJ2-5, with TRBD1 identical over 7 bases. The CDR3 sequence is 17 residues long. The germline gives CDR1 LGHNT, CDR2 FRNRAP. V shed 6 bases, J shed 3 bases, and the junction held 16 bases outside the gene matches. The CDR3 DNA follows: TGTGCTAGTGGCCCCGGGATAACCGGGACAGCTAAAGAGACCCAGTACTTC. As protein: CASGPGITGTAKETQYF.

The DNA for the CDR3 is TGTGCCTGTGACCTGGGCGACGAGCAGTACTTC. Protein sequence: CACDLGDEQYF. The rearrangement links TRBV30 to TRBJ2-7; D unresolved. The CDR3 is made up of 11 amino acids. Germline V gene data show CDR1 as GTSNPN and CDR2 as SVGIG (reference sequence). V was shortened by 6 bases and J by 5 bases, with 11 bases between the two germline ends.

The rearrangement joins TRBV5-1 to TRBJ2-1, with 10 bases fitting TRBD2. Germline loops: CDR1 SGHRS, CDR2 YFSETQ. This CDR3 has 18 residues. V dropped 0 bases and J dropped 0; count of bases not matched to a gene: 6. The CDR3: CASSLEVSGRSSYNEQFF. For the CDR3, the DNA is TGCGCCAGCAGCTTGGAAGTTAGCGGGAGGAGCTCCTACAATGAGCAGTTCTTC.

V and J are TRBV30 and TRBJ1-2; 7 bases are a match to TRBD1. The ends lost 4 bases at V and 5 bases at J; junction bases unmatched: 7. The germline V gene encodes CDR1 GTSNPN and CDR2 SVGIG (reference sequence). The CDR3 runs to 13 residues. CDR3 in amino acids: CAWNGQDRYGYTF. CDR3 in DNA: TGTGCCTGGAACGGACAGGATCGTTATGGCTACACCTTC.

The gene calls are TRBV7-9 and TRBJ1-4; the D gene is possibly TRBD1 (5 bases). The CDR3 loop spans 15 amino acids. The germline V gene encodes CDR1 SEHNR and CDR2 FQNEAQ (reference sequence). Trimming removed 5 bases from V and 0 bases from J, with 10 bases in between. Written as DNA, the CDR3 is TGTGCCAGCAGCCGTCAGGGCCCAACTAATGAAAAACTGTTTTTT. Translation: CASSRQGPTNEKLFF. Full variable domain (rest looked up from reference TRBV7-9 and TRBJ1-4): DTGVSQNPRHKITKRGQNVTFRCDPISEHNRLYWYRQTLGQGPEFLTYFQNEAQLEKSRLLSDRFSAERPKGSFSTLEIQRTEQGDSAMYLCASSRQGPTNEKLFFGSGTQLSVL.

CDR3 in DNA: TGTGCCAGCAGCTTAAATCCGAGTTCTGGAAACACCATATATTTT. It translates to CASSLNPSSGNTIYF. The chain employs TRBV7-6 and TRBJ1-3; D gene ambiguous. The CDR3 sequence is 15 residues long. Germline V gene data show CDR1 as SGHVS and CDR2 as FNYEAQ. V lost 2 bases to trimming and J lost 1 base, with 9 bases between them.

The V and J genes are TRBV19 and TRBJ2-3; 8 positions match TRBD1. CDR1 LNHDA and CDR2 SQIVND come from the germline V gene (reference sequence). V lost 2 bases, J lost 6 bases, and 10 bases stayed unmatched. The CDR3 has 16 residues. In DNA form, the CDR3 reads TGTGCCAGTAGTATAAGCAGCAGGGGGCTCGCGGATACGCAGTATTTT. Its translation: CASSISSRGLADTQYF. The variable domain in full, completed from reference TRBV19 and TRBJ2-3, reads DGGITQSPKYLFRKEGQNVTLSCEQNLNHDAMYWYRQDPGQGLRLIYYSQIVNDFQKGDIAEGYSVSREKKESFPLTVTSAQKNPTAFYLCASSISSRGLADTQYFGPGTRLTVL.

The V gene is TRBV27, the J gene TRBJ2-1; the D is unclear. Germline V gene lookup returns CDR1 MNHEY and CDR2 SMNVEV (reference sequence). The CDR3 is 15 amino acids. V lost 1 base and J 2 bases, leaving 9 bases between the germline ends. The CDR3 DNA sequence: TGTGCCAGCAGTTTATTCCCGTCCCCCTACAATGAGCAGTTCTTC. This gives the protein CASSLFPSPYNEQFF.